The rows below give T cell receptor beta chains drawn from one sample of a study of identical twins. Each CDR3 protein is one row after TCRdb ran MiXCR on the 5' RACE reads. Here the sample spans 250,000 or so distinct CDR3 sequences, roughly 7.5% being singletons. The same specimen was also included in a second study, on yellow fever vaccine responses in identical twins.

Sequenced sample: CD8+ T cells sorted from blood. These receptors all come from a woman in her late teens or twenties in good health. The CDR3 runs from the conserved cysteine through the conserved F or W.

V gene	J gene	CDR3 protein
TRBV7-9	TRBJ1-1	CASIPLGGEGAFF
TRBV12-3/TRBV12-4	TRBJ2-1	CASSSGTSGSNEQFF
TRBV5-1	TRBJ2-5	CASSSRGRGEETQYF
TRBV19	TRBJ2-2	CASSISVNTGELFF
TRBV3-1	TRBJ2-2	CASSQDFGVWDTGELFF
TRBV20-1	TRBJ2-3	CSAREPSGATDTQYF
TRBV12-3/TRBV12-4	TRBJ2-6	CASSFTGVTGANVLTF
TRBV7-9	TRBJ2-7	CASSFSGSFMDEQYF
TRBV10-3	TRBJ2-7	CAISEKLFYEQYF
TRBV6-5	TRBJ1-4	CASSFLAGATEKLFF
TRBV27	TRBJ1-2	CASSGTGLRDYGYTF
TRBV10-3	TRBJ1-3	CAISEAGGGNTIYF
TRBV3-1	TRBJ2-1	CASSQRLRGGQSYNEQFF
TRBV12-3/TRBV12-4	TRBJ2-3	CASSSGIADTQYF
TRBV18	TRBJ2-1	CASSPYPGEVSYNEQFF
TRBV4-1	TRBJ2-1	CASSHLDNEQFF
TRBV7-9	TRBJ2-3	CASSLDLATDTQYF
TRBV5-1	TRBJ2-3	CASSLGDSITDTQYF
TRBV20-1	TRBJ2-7	CSARDRGGAAYEQYF
TRBV9	TRBJ2-7	CASSVVASGREQYF
TRBV3-1	TRBJ2-5	CASSPKGLDKETQYF
TRBV28	TRBJ1-1	CASSFGIEAFF
TRBV7-2	TRBJ2-5	CASSLSGTTSRETQYF
TRBV2	TRBJ2-7	CASIGGRYEQYF
TRBV14	TRBJ2-1	CASSQSGHQFF
TRBV7-9	TRBJ1-1	CASRSGQAKAFF
TRBV12-3/TRBV12-4	TRBJ2-3	CASSLPGGTDTQYF
TRBV29-1	TRBJ1-2	CSVGTGEVYGYTF
TRBV7-9	TRBJ2-5	CASSLALEEKETQYF